This is a list of T cell receptor beta chains from one sample in a study of cytomegalovirus exposure and HLA in healthy donors. Profiling relied on immunoSEQ multiplex PCR, and the TCRdb table lists in-frame clones only, not all of them. Of around 180,000 clones listed, about 77% are singletons. Sequences were obtained from PBMCs. The receptors derive from a woman aged 30 to 39 in good health and CMV-seropositive. Both conserved end residues are part of each CDR3. D genes are given only for firm matches. For some rows the clone size is stated as once, few or many, or as a class when expanded; others skip it.

abundance | j_gene | d_gene | v_gene | CDR3nt | CDR3aa
- | TRBJ1-2 | - | TRBV9 | TGTGCCAGCAGCCCCTCTTCCTATGGCTACACCTTC | CASSPSSYGYTF
- | TRBJ1-2 | TRBD1 | TRBV5-6 | TGTGCCAGCAGCCTAATGACAGGGACTGGTGGCTACACCTTC | CASSLMTGTGGYTF
- | TRBJ2-5 | - | TRBV7-9 | TGTGCCAGCAGCCCGGTAGCGATTCGGCGAGTAGAGACCCAGTACTTC | CASSPVAIRRVETQYF
- | TRBJ2-3 | TRBD2 | TRBV19 | TGTGCCAGTAGTAGTGGGACTAGCGGGAGATCAGATACGCAGTATTTT | CASSSGTSGRSDTQYF
- | TRBJ2-7 | TRBD2 | TRBV7-9 | TGTGCCAGCAGCTCCGCCGGAGGGAGGGTTAAAAATTGGTACGAGCAGTACTTC | CASSSAGGRVKNWYEQYF
- | TRBJ2-7 | TRBD2 | TRBV13 | TGTGCCAGCAGCGCGGGGACTAGCGGTTACGAGCAGTACTTC | CASSAGTSGYEQYF
- | TRBJ1-4 | - | TRBV28 | TGTGCCAGCAGTTTCCCTTACAGCGGTAATGAAAAACTGTTTTTT | CASSFPYSGNEKLFF
few | TRBJ2-7 | - | TRBV5-6 | TGTGCCAGCTATCGCCGAGGGGGATCCTACGAGCAGTACTTC | CASYRRGGSYEQYF
- | TRBJ2-7 | TRBD1 | TRBV7-3 | TGTGCCAGCAGCTTAAACCCAGGGGGTGGCTACGAGCAGTACTTC | CASSLNPGGGYEQYF
- | TRBJ2-7 | - | TRBV4-1 | TGCGCCAGCAGCCAAGACAGGACTTCCTACGAGCAGTACTTC | CASSQDRTSYEQYF
- | TRBJ2-3 | TRBD1 | TRBV5-5 | TGTGCCGGATCCAAGACAGGGGTGGCCGCAGATACGCAGTATTTT | CAGSKTGVAADTQYF
- | TRBJ2-3 | - | TRBV7-2 | TGTGCCAGCAGTTACCTGGACAGCATTGAATATTTT | CASSYLDSIEYF
- | TRBJ2-1 | - | TRBV19 | TGTGCCAGTAGTTCCCCGACAGGCTACTCCTACAATGAGCAGTTCTTC | CASSSPTGYSYNEQFF
- | TRBJ1-1 | TRBD1 | TRBV19 | TGTGCCAGTAGTGGGAAACCCATGGACAGGTTTTGGGCGGGTACTGAAGCTTTCTTT | CASSGKPMDRFWAGTEAFF
- | TRBJ1-5 | - | TRBV5-1 | TGCGCCAGCAGCTTGAGAGGAGACGGTCAGCCCCAGCATTTT | CASSLRGDGQPQHF
- | TRBJ1-1 | TRBD1 | TRBV5-1 | TGCGCCAGCAGCTCGACAGGGGGCTCAGCTTTCTTT | CASSSTGGSAFF
- | TRBJ1-1 | TRBD1 | TRBV28 | TGTGCCAGCAGCCCCCCGGGACAGGTCCTGTTT | CASSPPGQVLF
- | TRBJ2-7 | TRBD2 | TRBV27 | TGTGCCAGCAGTTTATTTTTAGCGGGAGGTTACGAGCAGTACTTC | CASSLFLAGGYEQYF
- | TRBJ2-1 | TRBD1 | TRBV4-1 | TGCGCCAGCAGCCACCGGGACAGCGATTACAATGAGCAGTTCTTC | CASSHRDSDYNEQFF
few | TRBJ2-2 | TRBD2 | TRBV9 | TGTGCCAGCAGCGTAGCAGCGGGGGCGAACACCGGGGAGCTGTTTTTT | CASSVAAGANTGELFF
- | TRBJ2-2 | - | TRBV6-6 | TGTGCCAGCAGTTCCCCTCAGGATTGGATCGGGGAGCTGTTTTTT | CASSSPQDWIGELFF
- | TRBJ1-1 | - | TRBV7-2 | TGTGCCAGCAGCCCCCAACTAGGGCGAAACACTGAAGCTTTCTTT | CASSPQLGRNTEAFF
- | TRBJ2-7 | TRBD2 | TRBV6-1 | TGTGCCAGCTTGATCTCCTCGCCTAGCGGACAACCAACGTACTTC | CASLISSPSGQPTYF
- | TRBJ1-3 | TRBD1 | TRBV20-1 | TGCAGTGCGGGACAGGGAAACACCATATATTTT | CSAGQGNTIYF
- | TRBJ2-7 | TRBD1 | TRBV28 | TGTGCCAGCAGTTCACAGGGGGCTTACGAGCAGTACTTC | CASSSQGAYEQYF
- | TRBJ2-7 | - | TRBV25-1 | TGTGCCAGCAGTGAATCTTACGAGCAGTACTTC | CASSESYEQYF
- | TRBJ2-3 | TRBD2 | TRBV2 | TGTGCCAGCAGGAGGACTAGTTTGGTCGTTAGCCGGGGAGATACGCAGTATTTT | CASRRTSLVVSRGDTQYF
- | TRBJ1-2 | TRBD1 | TRBV7-9 | TGTGCCAGCAGCTTAAGCGGACAGGGGGATAGCGGTGGCTACACCTTC | CASSLSGQGDSGGYTF
- | TRBJ2-7 | TRBD2 | TRBV6-5 | TGTGCCAGCAGCGGGGGGACGGCCGCGGCCGAGCAGTACTTC | CASSGGTAAAEQYF
- | TRBJ2-2 | - | TRBV6-5 | TGTGCCAGCATAGACAGGACTAACACCGGGGAGCTGTTTTTT | CASIDRTNTGELFF
- | TRBJ2-7 | - | TRBV6-1 | TGTGCCAGCAGCATCGAATCTTCCTACGAGCAGTACTTC | CASSIESSYEQYF
- | TRBJ2-7 | - | TRBV5-4 | TGTGCCTGTCATAAGGGGGCGGGGGAGCAGTACTTC | CACHKGAGEQYF
- | TRBJ1-5 | TRBD1 | TRBV7-9 | TGTGCCAGCAGTCAGGGCGGGACAGGGGCTCAGCCCCAGCATTTT | CASSQGGTGAQPQHF
- | TRBJ1-1 | - | TRBV9 | TGTGCCAGCAGCCCGTTACAGGGGAACACTGAAGCTTTCTTT | CASSPLQGNTEAFF
- | TRBJ2-2 | - | TRBV7-8 | TGTGCCAGCAGCTTAGATACAGGGCGGACCGGGGAGCTGTTTTTT | CASSLDTGRTGELFF
- | TRBJ2-1 | TRBD2 | TRBV7-9 | TGTGCCAGCAGCACCACCGGGACTAGCGATGACAATGAGCAGTTCTTC | CASSTTGTSDDNEQFF
- | TRBJ2-7 | TRBD2 | TRBV6-6 | TGTGCCAGCAGTTACTCCGCTAGCGGATCCTACGAGCAGTACTTC | CASSYSASGSYEQYF
- | TRBJ1-2 | - | TRBV6-1 | TGTGCCAGCTTAAAGGGAGACGGCTACACCTTC | CASLKGDGYTF
few | TRBJ1-3 | - | TRBV5-5 | TGTGCCAGCAGCTTGACAAGGGACACTGGAAACACCATATATTTT | CASSLTRDTGNTIYF
- | TRBJ2-3 | - | TRBV12-2 | TGTGCAAGTCGCTCCTACAGGGGGGAGGGCGGGAGTGCCGCAGATACGCAGTATTTT | CASRSYRGEGGSAADTQYF
- | TRBJ1-2 | - | TRBV6-6 | TGTGCCAGCAGTTACTCGGCAACAGGAAAACATGGCTACACCTTC | CASSYSATGKHGYTF
- | TRBJ2-1 | TRBD2 | TRBV9 | TGTGCCAGCAGCGAGGCTCCGAGCGGGGGTTACAATGAGCAGTTCTTC | CASSEAPSGGYNEQFF
once | TRBJ1-2 | TRBD1 | TRBV2 | TGTGCCAGCAGTGAGACAGGGGGCGGTGGCTACACCTTC | CASSETGGGGYTF
- | TRBJ2-2 | - | TRBV5-6 | TGTGCCAGCAGCGCGTCGGTGAACACCGGGGAGCTGTTTTTT | CASSASVNTGELFF
- | TRBJ2-7 | TRBD2 | TRBV27 | TGTGCCAGCAGTATGACTAGCGGCTACGAGCAGTACTTC | CASSMTSGYEQYF
- | TRBJ2-3 | TRBD2 | TRBV19 | TGTGCCAGTAGTCCGTGGCGGGGGGCCACAGATACGCAGTATTTT | CASSPWRGATDTQYF
- | TRBJ1-4 | TRBD1 | TRBV5-4 | TGTGCCAGCAGCCCCACTAGGACAGGAACTGGACTGTTTTTT | CASSPTRTGTGLFF
few | TRBJ2-3 | TRBD2 | TRBV4-1 | TGCGCCAGCAGCCAACACGAAATAGCGGGTCCTTACACAGATACGCAGTATTTT | CASSQHEIAGPYTDTQYF
- | TRBJ2-5 | - | TRBV5-1 | TGCGCCAGCAGCTTGTCGCGGTCCCAAGAGACCCAGTACTTC | CASSLSRSQETQYF
few | TRBJ1-5 | - | TRBV19 | TGTGCCAGTAGTGTCAGGGGTCAGCCCCAGCATTTT | CASSVRGQPQHF
- | TRBJ1-1 | - | TRBV7-2 | TGTGCCAGCAGCTATAGAGCCTTACAGCAGAACACTGAAGCTTTCTTT | CASSYRALQQNTEAFF
- | TRBJ2-1 | - | TRBV19 | TGTGCCAGTAGAGGACAGCCGACTTACAATGAGCAGTTCTTC | CASRGQPTYNEQFF
- | TRBJ2-5 | TRBD2 | TRBV5-1 | TGCGCCAGCAGCTCCCACAGCGGGGCCACCGGGGAGACCCAGTACTTC | CASSSHSGATGETQYF
- | TRBJ2-5 | - | TRBV7-2 | TGTGCCAGCAGCTTAGGGTCCCGCGGATGGGAGACCCAGTACTTC | CASSLGSRGWETQYF
once | TRBJ2-3 | - | TRBV11-2 | TGTGCCAGCAGCTTCACAGGGTTTAGCATCACAGATACGCAGTATTTT | CASSFTGFSITDTQYF
- | TRBJ2-3 | TRBD2 | TRBV7-2 | TGTGCCAGCAGCTTAGTTCCGCTAGCGGGGGGCGGTAACGCAGATACGCAGTATTTT | CASSLVPLAGGGNADTQYF
- | TRBJ2-7 | - | TRBV6-5 | TGTGCCAGCAGTTACGACATCTCCTACGAGCAGTACTTC | CASSYDISYEQYF
- | TRBJ1-1 | TRBD1 | TRBV7-3 | TGTGCCAGCAGCGTGACAGGGGGCGCGATGAACACTGAAGCTTTCTTT | CASSVTGGAMNTEAFF
- | TRBJ1-2 | - | TRBV28 | TGTGCCAGCTCCGTAGGGGGTCGTGTCTATGGCTACACCTTC | CASSVGGRVYGYTF